The 27 T cell receptor beta chains listed next were all sequenced from one sample in a study of CD8 T cells in ankylosing spondylitis. A single record per CDR3 protein comes from TCRdb applying MiXCR to the 5' RACE reads. There are roughly 130,000 distinct CDR3 sequences in the sample; roughly 13% occur only once, and just under 3% lies in the top ten. The sequenced material came from blood, either unsorted or a sorted T cell fraction (not recorded which). These receptors were collected from a female donor with ankylosing spondylitis or in good health (not recorded which).

To note about this clonotype: A much more abundant neighbour one base away suggests this may be a read error. V usage is TRBV19 and J usage is TRBJ2-7; D not certain. The CDR3 sequence is 12 residues long. Germline V gene lookup returns CDR1 LNHDA and CDR2 SQIVND (reference sequence). CDR3 protein: CTSQGSSYEQYF. CDR3 sequence (DNA): TGTACCAGTCAAGGTAGCAGCTACGAGCAGTACTTC.

The chain carries TRBV12-5 and TRBJ2-7, with 10 bases that match TRBD1. Trimming removed 2 bases from V and 4 bases from J; junction bases left unmatched: 11. Germline assignment: CDR1 LGHNT and CDR2 FRNRAP. The CDR3 is made up of 17 amino acids. The CDR3 sequence: CASGLQMRQGARYEQYF. In nucleotides, the CDR3 is TGTGCTAGTGGTTTGCAGATGCGACAGGGGGCAAGGTACGAGCAGTACTTC. Based on the CDR3 plus reference TRBV12-5 and TRBJ2-7, the full variable domain is DARVTQTPRHKVTEMGQEVTMRCQPILGHNTVFWYRQTMMQGLELLAYFRNRAPLDDSGMPKDRFSAEMPDATLATLKIQPSEPRDSAVYFCASGLQMRQGARYEQYFGPGTRLTVT.

This chain joins TRBV12-3 or TRBV12-4 and TRBJ2-7; 11 bases are a match to TRBD2. The CDR3 totals 17 residues. V lost 6 bases to trimming and J lost 0 bases; unmatched junction nucleotides: 10. The CDR3 here is CASSTGTSGVFSYEQYF. The CDR3 DNA is TGTGCCAGCAGCACCGGGACTAGCGGAGTTTTCTCCTACGAGCAGTACTTC.

The rearrangement links TRBV7-9 to TRBJ2-7; D remains unclear. This CDR3 spans 17 amino acids. Germline V gene sequence: CDR1 SEHNR, CDR2 FQNEAQ (reference sequence). V was clipped by 1 base and J by 6 bases, with 22 bases between them. CDR3 amino acids: CASSLGLLTADMGEQYF. CDR3 DNA: TGTGCCAGCAGCTTAGGTTTGTTGACTGCCGACATGGGCGAGCAGTACTTC.

This chain connects TRBV12-3 or TRBV12-4 to TRBJ1-1, with D perhaps matching TRBD1 (6 bases). V lost 2 bases to trimming and J lost 4 bases, with 11 bases between them. The CDR3 has 14 residues. CDR3 region: CASSLKQGGTEAFF. The CDR3 DNA sequence: TGTGCCAGCAGTTTAAAACAGGGCGGCACTGAAGCTTTCTTT.

Regarding this clonotype: Given the absence of the conserved phenylalanine or tryptophan at the CDR3 end, a read error is likely. The V gene is TRBV20-1, the J gene TRBJ2-7; D might be TRBD1 or TRBD2, each matching 6 bases. The V end lost 6 bases, the J end lost 6 bases, and 21 bases lay between the germline ends. CDR1 is DFQATT, CDR2 SNEGSKA, per germline (reference sequence). The CDR3 runs 14 residues. The CDR3 region is CSAKGEVLLSEQYL. CDR3 nucleotide sequence: TGCAGTGCAAAGGGGGAGGTCCTACTCTCCGAGCAGTACTTG.

This CDR3 reads CASSEASGPDTQYF. Here the CDR3 DNA reads TGTGCCAGCAGTGAAGCTTCGGGGCCAGATACGCAGTATTTT. The rearrangement uses TRBV2 and TRBJ2-3, with D perhaps matching TRBD1 or TRBD2 (5 bases each). The germline V gene has CDR1 SNHLY and CDR2 FYNNEI. CDR3 size: 14 residues. V was clipped by 0 bases and J by 4 bases, with 8 bases between them. Combining the CDR3 with reference TRBV2 and TRBJ2-3 gives the whole variable domain EPEVTQTPSHQVTQMGQEVILRCVPISNHLYFYWYRQILGQKVEFLVSFYNNEISEKSEIFDDQFSVERPDGSNFTLKIRSTKLEDSAMYFCASSEASGPDTQYFGPGTRLTVL.

This clonotype was detected ten times or more. The V gene is TRBV5-1, the J gene TRBJ1-2; D perhaps matches TRBD1 (5 bases). The CDR3 has 14 amino acids. The V gene lost 2 bases and the J gene lost 7 bases, with 15 bases spanning the gap. Germline assignment: CDR1 SGHRS and CDR2 YFSETQ. CDR3 nucleotide sequence: TGCGCCAGCAGCTTCTCTGGGACGGAGCCTGGCTACACCTTC. Translated: CASSFSGTEPGYTF.

Many counts were recorded for this clonotype. V usage is TRBV12-3 or TRBV12-4 and J usage is TRBJ2-3, with 7 bases fitting TRBD2. Trimming removed 2 bases from V and 3 bases from J; junction bases left unmatched: 8. This CDR3 has 16 residues. CDR3 in amino acids: CASSLRLTSSTDTQYF. CDR3 coding DNA: TGTGCCAGCAGTTTAAGGTTGACTAGCAGTACAGATACGCAGTATTTT.

The table lists this clonotype with many counts. The chain has TRBV5-1 and TRBJ2-7; TRBD1 might be the D (5 bases). There are 13 residues in the CDR3. V was shortened by 3 bases and J by 2 bases, with 9 bases between the two germline ends. Per the germline V gene, CDR1 is SGHRS and CDR2 is YFSETQ. The chain's CDR3 is CASSYDSTYEQYF. DNA for the CDR3: TGCGCCAGCAGCTATGACAGTACCTACGAGCAGTACTTC.

The sample holds many counts of this clonotype. The V and J genes are TRBV6-1 and TRBJ2-5, with D possibly being TRBD1 (6 bases). Per germline, CDR1 MNHNS and CDR2 SASEGT. V was cut by 6 bases and J by 1 base, with 12 bases left in between. This CDR3 region has 14 residues. The CDR3 is CASSRWGPQETQYF. DNA for the CDR3: TGTGCCAGCAGCCGGTGGGGGCCCCAAGAGACCCAGTACTTC.

This clonotype was observed at least ten times. J is TRBJ1-5 and V is TRBV5-1, with D perhaps matching TRBD1 (5 bases). CDR1 SGHRS and CDR2 YFSETQ come from the germline V gene. The CDR3 runs 14 residues. V lost 0 bases, J lost 6 bases, and 10 bases lay in between. The CDR3 DNA is TGCGCCAGCAGCTTGGGTGGGGCACCTCAGCCCCAGCATTTT. Its translation is CASSLGGAPQPQHF.

V and J are TRBV6-2 or TRBV6-3 and TRBJ2-3; D is uncertain. CDR1 is MNHEY and CDR2 is SVGEGT in the germline V gene. This CDR3 is 14 amino acids long. The germline V and J ends were trimmed by 1 base and 5 bases, with 10 bases remaining between them. CDR3 amino acids: CASSYLPVGDTQYF. The CDR3 nucleotides are TGTGCCAGCAGTTACTTGCCGGTGGGAGATACGCAGTATTTT.

The chain carries TRBV7-2 and TRBJ2-4; D gene unclear. V lost 1 base to trimming and J lost 2 bases, with 9 bases between them. Germline values: CDR1 SGHTA, CDR2 FQGNSA. The CDR3 runs 15 residues. In DNA form, the CDR3 reads TGTGCCAGCAGCTTAGTTGCAGATACCAAAAACATTCAGTACTTC. Encoded protein: CASSLVADTKNIQYF.

This clonotype was picked up many times. This rearrangement joins TRBV7-2 to TRBJ2-1, with 10 bases identical to TRBD2. Looked up from germline, CDR1 is SGHTA and CDR2 is FQGNSA. V trimming: 3 bases; J trimming: 9 bases; junction bases outside the gene matches: 8. This CDR3 contains 15 residues. CDR3 sequence (DNA): TGTGCCAGCAGCTTGAGGGGACTAGCGTCGGCTGAGCAGTTCTTC. This gives the protein CASSLRGLASAEQFF. Filled out from reference TRBV7-2 and TRBJ2-1, the complete variable domain reads GAGVSQSPSNKVTEKGKDVELRCDPISGHTALYWYRQSLGQGLEFLIYFQGNSAPDKSGLPSDRFSAERTGGSVSTLTIQRTQQEDSAVYLCASSLRGLASAEQFFGPGTRLTVL.

This clonotype was counted at least ten times. The chain joins TRBV20-1 to TRBJ2-7, with 10 bases fitting TRBD1. Germline CDR1 DFQATT, CDR2 SNEGSKA (reference sequence). V lost 5 bases and J lost 8; bases outside the gene matches: 9. The CDR3 spans 13 residues. The CDR3 coding sequence is TGCAGTGCTCCGTGGGACAGGGGAAGCCAGCAGTACTTC. Encoded protein: CSAPWDRGSQQYF.

The DNA for the CDR3 is TGTGCCAGCAGTCTAACATCTGATACGCAGTATTTT. It is translated as CASSLTSDTQYF. The chain couples TRBV13 to TRBJ2-3; D gene uncertain. From germline, CDR1 is PRHDT and CDR2 FYEKMQ (reference sequence). V gave up 6 bases and J gave up 6 bases, with 10 bases separating them. The CDR3 extends over 12 amino acids.

This clonotype was observed a handful of times. The gene calls are TRBV5-1 and TRBJ2-3, with D perhaps TRBD1 (6 bases). V was trimmed by 0 bases and J by 10 bases, leaving 15 bases between them. This CDR3 is 14 amino acids long. Germline CDR1 and CDR2: SGHRS and YFSETQ. CDR3 coding DNA: TGCGCCAGCAGCTTGGAGGGGGAGACCGGGCCGCAGTATTTT. Translation gives CASSLEGETGPQYF. Supplemented by reference TRBV5-1 and TRBJ2-3, the full variable domain reads KAGVTQTPRYLIKTRGQQVTLSCSPISGHRSVSWYQQTPGQGLQFLFEYFSETQRNKGNFPGRFSGRQFSNSRSEMNVSTLELGDSALYLCASSLEGETGPQYFGPGTRLTVL.

This clonotype was recorded once. This may stem from a read error, because a much larger clone lies one nucleotide away. Here the CDR3 reads CANSLQGTGELFF. In DNA, the CDR3 is TGTGCCAACAGTCTCCAGGGAACCGGGGAGCTGTTTTTT. The V gene is TRBV12-3 or TRBV12-4, the J gene TRBJ2-2, with a possible D match to TRBD1 (5 bases). This CDR3 contains 13 residues.

This clonotype was seen at least ten times. The V and J genes are TRBV20-1 and TRBJ1-3; unclear D gene. From germline, CDR1 is DFQATT and CDR2 SNEGSKA (reference sequence). Trimming removed 3 bases from V and 4 bases from J, with 13 bases in between. This CDR3 has 14 amino acids. Here the CDR3 reads CSARVWADGNTIYF. The CDR3 region has the DNA TGCAGTGCTAGGGTTTGGGCAGACGGAAACACCATATATTTT.

This clonotype was picked up many times. V usage is TRBV12-3 or TRBV12-4 and J usage is TRBJ2-7, with a weak D call TRBD2 (7 bases). This CDR3 comprises 15 residues. The V end was cut by 1 base, the J end by 4 bases, with 14 bases between. The CDR3 DNA follows: TGTGCCAGCAGTTTAGTCGGGGGGCGGGAATACGAGCAGTACTTC. Translation: CASSLVGGREYEQYF.

This clonotype turned up a few times. The chain employs TRBV6-1 and TRBJ2-3, with TRBD1 matching over 7 bases. J was trimmed by 2 bases and V by 6 bases; bases with no gene match: 8. The CDR3 length is 15 residues. Germline V lookup: CDR1 MNHNS, CDR2 SASEGT. CDR3 residues: CASRVRDSLTDTQYF. For the CDR3, the DNA is TGTGCCAGCAGGGTCCGGGACAGTCTCACAGATACGCAGTATTTT.

This clonotype came up many times. The genes are TRBV11-2 and TRBJ2-2; D remains unclear. V was trimmed by 2 bases and J by 6 bases, leaving 7 bases between them. The CDR3 consists of 13 residues. The V gene's germline CDR1 is SGHAT and CDR2 FQNNGV. CDR3 sequence (DNA): TGTGCCAGCAGCTTAAATTGGTCCGGGGAGCTGTTTTTT. This translates into CASSLNWSGELFF.

Many counts were recorded for this clonotype. The chain links TRBV4-1 to TRBJ1-2; TRBD1 agrees at 8 bases. Germline assignment: CDR1 MGHRA and CDR2 YSYEKL. The CDR3 covers 15 residues. The J segment lost 3 bases and the V segment lost 1 base, leaving 4 bases of the junction unmatched. CDR3 loop: CASSQVQGADYGYTF. CDR3 sequence (DNA): TGCGCCAGCAGCCAAGTCCAGGGGGCGGACTATGGCTACACCTTC.

In its sample, this clonotype was seen many times. The DNA of the CDR3 is TGTGCCAGCACCCGGACGTCGGCAGGAAACACCATATATTTT. Its translation is CASTRTSAGNTIYF. The rearrangement uses TRBV12-3 or TRBV12-4 and TRBJ1-3; no clear D gene. The CDR3 is made up of 14 amino acids. V lost 7 bases to trimming and J lost 4 bases, with 14 bases between them.

This clonotype was found a few times. The gene calls are TRBV7-2 and TRBJ2-3; maybe TRBD2 (5 bases). Trimming removed 3 bases from V and 10 bases from J, with 17 bases in between. CDR1 is SGHTA, CDR2 FQGNSA, per germline. The CDR3 sequence is 14 residues long. The DNA for the CDR3 is TGTGCCAGCAGCTTGAGGGCGGAGCCGATACCGCAGTATTTT. Translated, it gives CASSLRAEPIPQYF.

Note on this clonotype: A read error may explain this, as a much larger clone is one base away. The rearrangement joins TRBV7-9 to TRBJ2-7, with D possibly TRBD2 on 5 matching bases. Germline CDR1 SEHNR, CDR2 FQNEAQ (reference sequence). The V end lost 8 bases, the J end lost 6 bases, and 17 bases lay between the germline ends. There are 13 residues in the CDR3. The CDR3 nucleotides read TGTGCCAGCCGGCCTAGCAGTATCGGCGAGCAGTACTTC. Residues: CASRPSSIGEQYF.